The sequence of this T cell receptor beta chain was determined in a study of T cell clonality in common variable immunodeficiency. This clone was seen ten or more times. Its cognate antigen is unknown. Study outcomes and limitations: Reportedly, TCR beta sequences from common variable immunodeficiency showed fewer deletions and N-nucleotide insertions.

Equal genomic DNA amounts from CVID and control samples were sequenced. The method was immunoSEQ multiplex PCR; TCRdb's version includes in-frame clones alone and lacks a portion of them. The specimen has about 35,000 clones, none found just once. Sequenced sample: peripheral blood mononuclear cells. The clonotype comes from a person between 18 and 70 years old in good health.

The part of the CDR3 DNA that was read is TGTGCCAGCAGTTTCCAGGGAAATGAG. It specifies CASSFQGNE. The whole CDR3 sequence is CASSFQGNEQFF. The chain links TRBV7-9 to TRBJ2-1; tentative D call: TRBD1 (5 bases). The CDR3 end falls 3 residues outside the read, so it is completed with the germline J gene. Trimming cost V 6 bases and J 7 bases, with 10 bases left between them. The CDR3 covers 12 residues. Germline V lookup: CDR1 SEHNR, CDR2 FQNEAQ (reference sequence).